A selection of T cell receptor beta chains follows, all from one sample in a study of blood T cell repertoires in COVID-19. Clones were sequenced by immunoSEQ multiplex PCR, and TCRdb holds only the in-frame ones, with some missing. The table records around 90,000 clones, around 88% of them present only once. Sample: peripheral blood. The receptors originated from a man aged 50 to 60 with COVID-19, enrolled during active disease. Each CDR3 is given with its conserved first and last residue. The D gene is left open where the match is weak. Part of the rows lack a size; the others show once, few, many or a class for expanded clones.

TGCGCCAGCAGCCAAGAAAGGGGGCGGAGAGAAAAACTGTTTTTT,CASSQERGRREKLFF,.,TRBD1,15,TRBV4-3,TRBJ1-4
TGTGCCAGCAGCCAAGATCTAAGCGGGGAGCTGTTTTTT,CASSQDLSGELFF,.,.,13,TRBV14,TRBJ2-2
TGTGCCAGCAGTGAGCCCAGCAGGGGGCTAATGGAAGCTTTCTTT,CASSEPSRGLMEAFF,.,TRBD1,15,TRBV6-1,TRBJ1-1
TGTGCCAGTAGTGCTGGGAGCTCCTACGAGCAGTACTTC,CASSAGSSYEQYF,.,.,13,TRBV19,TRBJ2-7
TGTGCCAGCAGCTCCGACAGGGATGGCTACACCTTC,CASSSDRDGYTF,.,TRBD1,12,TRBV5-4,TRBJ1-2
TGTGCCAGTAGTGGGACAGGGGGCTCTGGGGCCAACGTCCTGACTTTC,CASSGTGGSGANVLTF,.,TRBD1,16,TRBV19,TRBJ2-6
TGCGCCAGCAGCCAAGATGACCAGCGGGGTGGCGAGCAGTACTTC,CASSQDDQRGGEQYF,.,TRBD2,15,TRBV4-1,TRBJ2-7
TGTGCCAGCAGCCTACGTGGGGCGGGGATCACAGATACGCAGTATTTT,CASSLRGAGITDTQYF,.,.,16,TRBV3-1/TRBV3-2,TRBJ2-3
TGCGCCAGCAGCCCGGGACAGGGTGTAGGGGCTGGGGCCAACGTCCTGACTTTC,CASSPGQGVGAGANVLTF,.,TRBD1,18,TRBV5-1,TRBJ2-6
TGTGCCAGCAGCCACGACAGGGGTCGAATGAGCAATCAGCCCCAGCATTTT,CASSHDRGRMSNQPQHF,.,TRBD1,17,TRBV6-2/TRBV6-3,TRBJ1-5
TGTGCCAGCAGTTCCGTTACAGGGGGCCGGTCACCCCTCCACTTT,CASSSVTGGRSPLHF,.,TRBD1,15,TRBV28,TRBJ1-6
TGTGCCAGCAGAGCTCCGGGACTAGCGGGGGCCGCATCCTACAATGAGCAGTTCTTC,CASRAPGLAGAASYNEQFF,.,TRBD2,19,TRBV27,TRBJ2-1
TGTGCCAGCAGTCCGACTAGCGGGGGGAACAATGAGCAGTTCTTC,CASSPTSGGNNEQFF,.,TRBD2,15,TRBV25-1,TRBJ2-1
TGCGCCAGCAGCTTGGATGGTCCACAGGGTGGCTACACCTTC,CASSLDGPQGGYTF,.,.,14,TRBV5-1,TRBJ1-2
TGTGCCAGCAGCCGTACGGGACAGGGGTTCGGGGAGCTGTTTTTT,CASSRTGQGFGELFF,once,TRBD1,15,TRBV28,TRBJ2-2
TGTGCCAGCAGCACTTGGACAGGGTCAGGTGAAAAACTGTTTTTT,CASSTWTGSGEKLFF,.,TRBD1,15,TRBV9,TRBJ1-4
TGCGCCAGCAGCTTGGGGACAGGTACTCACGAGCAGTACTTC,CASSLGTGTHEQYF,.,TRBD1,14,TRBV5-1,TRBJ2-7
TGTGCCAGCAGCCCAGCAGGGGGGTATGGCTACACCTTC,CASSPAGGYGYTF,.,TRBD1,13,TRBV6-6,TRBJ1-2
TGCGCCAGCAGCAGCGGACAGGGGTTGTATTCACCCCTCCACTTT,CASSSGQGLYSPLHF,.,TRBD1,15,TRBV5-1,TRBJ1-6
TGTGCCAGCAGTGGAGCGGGAACAGATACGCAGTATTTT,CASSGAGTDTQYF,.,TRBD2,13,TRBV3-1/TRBV3-2,TRBJ2-3
TGTGCCAGCTCACCACGGGACAGGGGGCCGGGCACTGAAGCTTTCTTT,CASSPRDRGPGTEAFF,.,TRBD1,16,TRBV18,TRBJ1-1
TGTGCCAGCAGCCAACGGGACAGGGGTTGGGAGCAGTACTTC,CASSQRDRGWEQYF,.,TRBD1,14,TRBV3-1/TRBV3-2,TRBJ2-7
TGTGCCAGCAGCTTAAGTGGCCTTGGAGCTTTCTTT,CASSLSGLGAFF,.,.,12,TRBV11-2,TRBJ1-1
TGTGCCAGCAGGGGCAGGACAACCGGGGAGCTGTTTTTT,CASRGRTTGELFF,.,.,13,TRBV2,TRBJ2-2
TGTGCCAGCTCACCTAGGGACACCTTGAACACTGAAGCTTTCTTT,CASSPRDTLNTEAFF,few,.,15,TRBV18,TRBJ1-1
TGTGCCAGCACCCTACCCGGGATTAGCAATCAGCCCCAGCATTTT,CASTLPGISNQPQHF,.,.,15,TRBV28,TRBJ1-5
TGCGCCAGCAGCTTGGGCGGTACCGGGACAGGGTCGGACGAGCAGTACTTC,CASSLGGTGTGSDEQYF,.,TRBD1,17,TRBV5-1,TRBJ2-7
TGTGCCAGCAGTCACGACAGGGGTCAGTACTTC,CASSHDRGQYF,.,TRBD1,11,TRBV6-1,TRBJ2-7
TGTGCCAGCAGCTTACACCGAGGACTCTCTGGAAACACCATATATTTT,CASSLHRGLSGNTIYF,.,.,16,TRBV7-2,TRBJ1-3
TGTGCCAGCAGCCCGGACAGGGATGCTAACTATGGCTACACCTTC,CASSPDRDANYGYTF,.,TRBD1,15,TRBV11-2,TRBJ1-2
TGTGCCAGTAGTCCCGGTAACAGGGGAGTCACGCCCCAGCATTTT,CASSPGNRGVTPQHF,.,TRBD1,15,TRBV19,TRBJ1-5
TGCGCCAGCAGCCCCTCGCGGGGGGGCTTGGTTAATGAGCAGTTCTTC,CASSPSRGGLVNEQFF,.,TRBD2,16,TRBV10-1,TRBJ2-1
TGCGCCAGCAGCCAAGATAGTACAGGCAAATACTACGAGCAGTACTTC,CASSQDSTGKYYEQYF,.,.,16,TRBV4-1,TRBJ2-7
TGTGCCAGCTCATCAACCGGGATAGAGGGATTCGAGCAGTACTTC,CASSSTGIEGFEQYF,.,.,15,TRBV18,TRBJ2-7
TGTGCCAGCAGCCCCCGGGACAGGCTAATTCCCTCCTACGAGCAGTACTTC,CASSPRDRLIPSYEQYF,.,TRBD1,17,TRBV9,TRBJ2-7
TGTGCCAGTAGTAAGGAGGGTTGGAAGCAAGAGACCCAGTACTTC,CASSKEGWKQETQYF,.,.,15,TRBV19,TRBJ2-5
TGTGCCAGCTCACCGTCGGGGGGAGGTCAGCCCCAGCATTTT,CASSPSGGGQPQHF,.,.,14,TRBV18,TRBJ1-5
TGTGCCAGCAGCTCCGTTGCTGTGGCCTCCGGGGAGCTGTTTTTT,CASSSVAVASGELFF,.,.,15,TRBV9,TRBJ2-2
TGTGCCAGCACTCGACAGGGGGTGAGCGAAAAACTGTTTTTT,CASTRQGVSEKLFF,.,TRBD1,14,TRBV2,TRBJ1-4
TGTGCCAGCAGCGCAGTTAACTATGGCTACACCTTC,CASSAVNYGYTF,.,.,12,TRBV28,TRBJ1-2
TGCGCCAGCAGCCAAGCTACAGGGGGCGGGAGTGAAAAACTGTTTTTT,CASSQATGGGSEKLFF,.,TRBD1,16,TRBV4-3,TRBJ1-4
TGCGCCAGCAGTATGCCCCCGGCGGACGAGCAGTACTTC,CASSMPPADEQYF,.,.,13,TRBV5-1,TRBJ2-7
TGTGCCATCAGTTTTCAGGACAGGGACTATGGCTACACCTTC,CAISFQDRDYGYTF,.,TRBD1,14,TRBV10-3,TRBJ1-2
TGTGCCAGAAGCTTGGCTGGGGGAGAGACAGGGTGGACCAAAAACATTCAGTACTTC,CARSLAGGETGWTKNIQYF,.,TRBD1,19,TRBV5-3,TRBJ2-4